This T cell receptor beta chain was captured by sequencing in a study of T cells in Graves' hyperthyroidism and ophthalmopathy. Overall study results and limits: The blood repertoire included most of the expanded thyroid clonotypes above 0.001.

Amplification of TCR beta CDR3 regions used RNA as the template. The TCR CDR3 was amplified in a first-round RT-PCR using the HTBI primer set. TCRdb re-derived calls from the multiplex PCR reads in MiXCR, one entry per CDR3 protein. The sample consists of 330,000 or so distinct CDR3 sequences, less than 20% of them appearing once. In this sample, this clonotype turned up many times. The antigen is not known. The length of the CDR3 is 15 residues. The germline gives CDR1 SGHTA, CDR2 FQGNSA. Trimming left V 2 bases short and J 4 bases short, with 14 bases between. Sequenced material: blood. This clonotype was obtained from a man aged 45 to 65 with Graves' ophthalmopathy. This chain uses TRBV7-2 with TRBJ2-5, with TRBD1 as a possible D gene (8 bases). CDR3 sequence: CASSLNRGRVETQYF. DNA of the CDR3: TGTGCCAGCAGCTTAAACAGGGGGAGGGTAGAGACCCAGTACTTC.